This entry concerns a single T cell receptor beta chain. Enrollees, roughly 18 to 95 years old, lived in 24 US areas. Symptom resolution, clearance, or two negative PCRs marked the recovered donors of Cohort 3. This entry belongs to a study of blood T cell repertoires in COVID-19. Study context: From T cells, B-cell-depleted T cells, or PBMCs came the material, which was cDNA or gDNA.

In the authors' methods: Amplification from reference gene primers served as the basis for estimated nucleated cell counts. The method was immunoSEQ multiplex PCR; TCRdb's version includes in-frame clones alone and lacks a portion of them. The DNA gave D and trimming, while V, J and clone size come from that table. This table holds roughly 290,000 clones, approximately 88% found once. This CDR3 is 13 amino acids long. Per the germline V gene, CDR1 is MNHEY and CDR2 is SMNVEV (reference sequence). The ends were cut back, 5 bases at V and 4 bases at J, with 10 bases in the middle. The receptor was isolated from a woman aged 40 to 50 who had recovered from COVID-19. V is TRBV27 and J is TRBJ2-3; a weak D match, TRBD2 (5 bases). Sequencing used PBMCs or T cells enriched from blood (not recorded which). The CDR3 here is CASSPRGSDTQYF. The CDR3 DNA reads TGTGCCAGCAGTCCCCGAGGGTCAGATACGCAGTATTTT.